One and the same sample provided the 7 T cell receptor beta chains below, sequenced in a study of OX40 agonist ivuxolimab in advanced cancers. Assay used: immunoSEQ multiplex PCR; TCRdb lists only in-frame clones, some missing. The data hold roughly 55,000 clones, with about 80% observed a single time. The material was CD4+ or CD8+ T cells sorted from blood, obtained in a trial of the OX40 agonist ivuxolimab. The receptors were sampled from an adult with an advanced solid tumor such as melanoma, head and neck, liver or kidney cancer.

The rearrangement uses TRBV4-3 and TRBJ2-2; no definite D call. The germline gives CDR1 LGHNA, CDR2 YSLEER. The V end was cut by 0 bases, the J end by 3 bases, with 11 bases between. CDR3 length equals 16 residues. The CDR3 sequence: CASSQDLGQDTGELFF. CDR3 in DNA: TGCGCCAGCAGCCAAGATCTTGGGCAGGACACCGGGGAGCTGTTTTTT.

This chain joins TRBV14 and TRBJ2-3, with a tentative D call TRBD2 (6 bases). Between the trimmed V and J ends, which lost 4 bases and 1 base, there was a span of 9 bases. CDR3 size: 14 residues. The germline V gene encodes CDR1 SGHDN and CDR2 FVKESK. CDR3: CASSRASGTDTQYF. The CDR3 DNA reads TGTGCCAGCAGCCGGGCTAGCGGCACAGATACGCAGTATTTT.

The chain links TRBV7-2 to TRBJ1-2; 8 bases are a match to TRBD1. Germline lookup yields CDR1 SGHTA and CDR2 FQGNSA. There are 16 residues in the CDR3. Trimming took 7 bases from V and 4 from J; bases not matched to a gene: 14. The DNA of the CDR3 is TGTGCCAGCATCCACAGGCGGCAGGGGGCTGTCTATGGCTACACCTTC. It specifies CASIHRRQGAVYGYTF.

V is TRBV18 and J is TRBJ1-1, with D unclear. Looked up from germline, CDR1 is KGHSH and CDR2 is LQKENI. The CDR3 extends over 14 amino acids. Trimming left V 2 bases short and J 3 bases short, with 10 bases between. The CDR3 region is CASSPRAVDTEAFF. In nucleotides, the CDR3 is TGTGCCAGCTCACCAAGGGCAGTAGACACTGAAGCTTTCTTT.

The chain employs TRBV5-1 and TRBJ2-7; TRBD2 matches 12 bases. Germline CDR1 is SGHRS and CDR2 is YFSETQ. V gave up 4 bases and J gave up 6 bases; unmatched junction bases: 8. This CDR3 is 15 amino acids long. CDR3 DNA: TGCGCCAGCAGCACGACTAGCGGGAGTGTCAGCGAGCAGTACTTC. Translation gives CASSTTSGSVSEQYF.

This clone was found a few times. The rearrangement links TRBV28 to TRBJ1-3; TRBD1 aligns across 8 bases. This CDR3 comprises 15 residues. Per germline, CDR1 MDHEN and CDR2 SYDVKM. V lost 5 bases to trimming and J lost 3 bases; unmatched junction nucleotides: 6. The DNA for the CDR3 is TGTGCCAGCAGTGGTTACAGGGGGGGTGGAAACACCATATATTTT. Translating it yields CASSGYRGGGNTIYF.

The rearrangement links TRBV27 to TRBJ2-7; D unclear. This CDR3 is 13 amino acids long. CDR1 and CDR2 from the germline V gene are MNHEY and SMNVEV (reference sequence). Trimming pared 1 base from V and 3 bases from J, leaving 7 bases between. The CDR3 is CASSLYAYYEQYF. Written as DNA, the CDR3 is TGTGCCAGCAGTTTATACGCTTACTACGAGCAGTACTTC.